This TCR beta chain was captured in a study of tumor-infiltrating lymphocytes in localized non-small cell lung cancer. Study outcomes and limitations: Different pieces of the same tissue went to different assays, confounding technical variation with intratumor heterogeneity. No T-cell fraction difference was seen between IM1 and IM2 tumors.

Germline loops: CDR1 SNHLY, CDR2 FYNNEI. Losses at the gene ends were 7 bases for V and 3 bases for J; bases not matched to a gene: 9. The CDR3 has 15 amino acids. Worth noting for this clone: The antigen is unknown.

Sequencing used immunoSEQ multiplex PCR; TCRdb keeps in-frame clones, though not all of them. The table records about 12,000 clones, 80% to 90% of them present only once. The TCR comes from a human donor with non-small cell lung cancer. Material: lung tumor tissue. The J gene is TRBJ2-4, the V gene TRBV2, with TRBD1 matching over 7 bases. CDR3 nucleotide sequence: TGTGCCAGCATCCAGGACAGGTTGAACAAAAACATTCAGTACTTC. It specifies CASIQDRLNKNIQYF. The entire variable domain, with the rest obtained from reference TRBV2 and TRBJ2-4, is as follows: EPEVTQTPSHQVTQMGQEVILRCVPISNHLYFYWYRQILGQKVEFLVSFYNNEISEKSEIFDDQFSVERPDGSNFTLKIRSTKLEDSAMYFCASIQDRLNKNIQYFGAGTRLSVL.